Listed below are T cell receptor beta chains from one sample, sequenced in a study of cytomegalovirus exposure and HLA in healthy donors. Libraries were prepared by immunoSEQ multiplex PCR; TCRdb keeps only in-frame clonotypes and omits some of them. The sample yields 60,000 or so clones, about 86% seen once. Source material: PBMCs. These receptors were obtained from a man in his forties in good health and CMV-seronegative. Each CDR3 is given with its conserved first and last residue. The order of the fields is clone size, J gene, V gene, CDR3 protein. Expanded clones are given a class, and other clones once, few, many or no size at all.

abundance: few; j_gene: TRBJ1-1; v_gene: TRBV5-1; CDR3aa: CASSLVVGAGTEAFF
abundance: NA; j_gene: TRBJ2-5; v_gene: TRBV9; CDR3aa: CASSPRWTGSEMTQYF
abundance: NA; j_gene: TRBJ2-7; v_gene: TRBV6-5; CDR3aa: CASSYSIEVGYEQYF
abundance: NA; j_gene: TRBJ1-2; v_gene: TRBV7-9; CDR3aa: CASSLEGGRVNGYTF
abundance: once; j_gene: TRBJ2-4; v_gene: TRBV6-5; CDR3aa: CASRGTALAKNIQYF
abundance: NA; j_gene: TRBJ1-2; v_gene: TRBV7-2; CDR3aa: CASSLDRGNPGYTF
abundance: once; j_gene: TRBJ2-2; v_gene: TRBV25-1; CDR3aa: CASSETGDDTGELFF
abundance: NA; j_gene: TRBJ2-1; v_gene: TRBV18; CDR3aa: CASSPMRAWDEQFF
abundance: few; j_gene: TRBJ1-4; v_gene: TRBV7-9; CDR3aa: CASSETTGVGEKLFF
abundance: NA; j_gene: TRBJ1-4; v_gene: TRBV4-1; CDR3aa: CASSQPTGITNEKLFF
abundance: NA; j_gene: TRBJ1-5; v_gene: TRBV28; CDR3aa: CASNPAEGLGSFNQPQHF
abundance: medium-sized; j_gene: TRBJ1-1; v_gene: TRBV11-3; CDR3aa: CASTSNAAEAFF
abundance: NA; j_gene: TRBJ2-3; v_gene: TRBV29-1; CDR3aa: CSVWTSGGAPDTQYF
abundance: NA; j_gene: TRBJ2-3; v_gene: TRBV12-5; CDR3aa: CASGLVPVLAGDRLDTQYF
abundance: NA; j_gene: TRBJ2-7; v_gene: TRBV10-1; CDR3aa: CASSVGTGYSYEQYF
abundance: NA; j_gene: TRBJ2-3; v_gene: TRBV6-4; CDR3aa: CASSALAGGDGTQYF
abundance: NA; j_gene: TRBJ2-5; v_gene: TRBV7-9; CDR3aa: CASSSRDRRETQYF
abundance: once; j_gene: TRBJ2-5; v_gene: TRBV7-6; CDR3aa: CASSVLAGGETQYF
abundance: NA; j_gene: TRBJ1-6; v_gene: TRBV27; CDR3aa: CASSPRGVSNSPLHF
abundance: NA; j_gene: TRBJ2-7; v_gene: TRBV5-4; CDR3aa: CASSLGQGDREQYF
abundance: NA; j_gene: TRBJ1-1; v_gene: TRBV7-2; CDR3aa: CASSLLQPDRVATEAFF
abundance: once; j_gene: TRBJ2-1; v_gene: TRBV13; CDR3aa: CASSVRPGTDSKYANEQFF